The clone carrying this T cell receptor beta chain was counted only a few times. Its antigen remains unidentified. Because the CDR3 is missing its conserved closing phenylalanine or tryptophan, this is likely a read error. No DNA is shown, since the ends of the CDR3 on it are uncertain; the CDR3 is the one TCRdb lists. This PCR relied on a set of 60 Vbeta primers and 13 Jbeta primers. Here immunoSEQ multiplex PCR was the method, and the copy in TCRdb shows in-frame clones only, minus some. The table has 120,000 or so clones, 65% to 85% seen once. The CDR3 length is 11 residues, termini included. Per germline, CDR1 LGHNT and CDR2 FRNRAP. This sample was taken from a study of cytomegalovirus exposure and HLA in healthy donors. Study overall: A preliminary data release comprised 80 million to 95 million unique TCRs obtained from HLA-typed donors. Study-wide findings and caveats: Earlier analysis looked at TCR beta V segments, and most were productive about 87% or about 30% of the time. Among TCR beta chains of equal frequency, HLA-associated ones were more clonally expanded in a later analysis.

The receptor was derived from a man aged 30-40 years in good health and CMV-seropositive. Sequencing was performed on PBMCs. The chain has TRBV12-5 and TRBJ1-4. This CDR3 is CASGSFPSLVL.